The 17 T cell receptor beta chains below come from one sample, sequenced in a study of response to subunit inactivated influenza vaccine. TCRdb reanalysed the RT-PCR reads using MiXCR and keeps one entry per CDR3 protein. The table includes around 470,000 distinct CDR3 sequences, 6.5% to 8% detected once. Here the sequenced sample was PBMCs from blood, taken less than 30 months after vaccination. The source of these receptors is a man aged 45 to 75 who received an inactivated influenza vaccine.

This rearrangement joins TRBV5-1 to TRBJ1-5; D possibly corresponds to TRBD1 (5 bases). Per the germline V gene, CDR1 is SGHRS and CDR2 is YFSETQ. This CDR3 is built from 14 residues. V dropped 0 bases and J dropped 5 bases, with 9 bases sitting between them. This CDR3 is CASSLASRDQPQHF. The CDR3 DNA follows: TGCGCCAGCAGCTTGGCCTCCAGGGATCAGCCCCAGCATTTT. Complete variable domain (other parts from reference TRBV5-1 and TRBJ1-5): KAGVTQTPRYLIKTRGQQVTLSCSPISGHRSVSWYQQTPGQGLQFLFEYFSETQRNKGNFPGRFSGRQFSNSRSEMNVSTLELGDSALYLCASSLASRDQPQHFGDGTRLSIL.

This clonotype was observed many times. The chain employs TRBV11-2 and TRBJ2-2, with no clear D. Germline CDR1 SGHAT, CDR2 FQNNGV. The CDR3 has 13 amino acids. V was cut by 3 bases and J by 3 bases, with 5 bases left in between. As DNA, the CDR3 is TGTGCCAGCAGCTTTGTGTACACCGGGGAGCTGTTTTTT. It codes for CASSFVYTGELFF.

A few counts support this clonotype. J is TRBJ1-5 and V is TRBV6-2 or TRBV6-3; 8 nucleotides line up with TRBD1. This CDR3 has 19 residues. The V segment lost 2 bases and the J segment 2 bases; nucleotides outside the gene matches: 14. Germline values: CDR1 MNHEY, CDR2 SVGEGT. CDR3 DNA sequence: TGTGCCAGCAGTTACGATGGGGGCAGGGGGCCGTCGGGCAATCAGCCCCAGCATTTT. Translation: CASSYDGGRGPSGNQPQHF.

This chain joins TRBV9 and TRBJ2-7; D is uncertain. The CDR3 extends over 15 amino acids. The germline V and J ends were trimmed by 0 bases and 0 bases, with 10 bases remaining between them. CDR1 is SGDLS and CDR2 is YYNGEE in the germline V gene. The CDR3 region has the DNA TGTGCCAGCAGCGTAGGGCCGCTACTCTCCTACGAGCAGTACTTC. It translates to CASSVGPLLSYEQYF.

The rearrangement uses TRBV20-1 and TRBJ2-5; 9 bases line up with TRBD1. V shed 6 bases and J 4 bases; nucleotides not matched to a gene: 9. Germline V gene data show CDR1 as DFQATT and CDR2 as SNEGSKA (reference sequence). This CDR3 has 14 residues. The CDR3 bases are TGCAGTGCCTCCGGGACAGGGAATCCAGAGACCCAGTACTTC. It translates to CSASGTGNPETQYF.

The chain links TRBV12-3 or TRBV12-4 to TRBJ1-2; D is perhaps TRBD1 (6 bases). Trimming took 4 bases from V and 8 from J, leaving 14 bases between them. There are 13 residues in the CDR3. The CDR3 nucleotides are TGTGCCAGCAGTTATTGGGGGACATTCGGCTACACCTTC. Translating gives CASSYWGTFGYTF.

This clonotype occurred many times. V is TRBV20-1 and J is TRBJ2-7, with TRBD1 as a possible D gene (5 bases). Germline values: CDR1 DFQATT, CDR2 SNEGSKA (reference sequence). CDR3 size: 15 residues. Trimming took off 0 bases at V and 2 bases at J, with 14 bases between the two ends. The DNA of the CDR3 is TGCAGTGCTAGAGAAATCGGCAGGGCGGCCTACGAGCAGTACTTC. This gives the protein CSAREIGRAAYEQYF.

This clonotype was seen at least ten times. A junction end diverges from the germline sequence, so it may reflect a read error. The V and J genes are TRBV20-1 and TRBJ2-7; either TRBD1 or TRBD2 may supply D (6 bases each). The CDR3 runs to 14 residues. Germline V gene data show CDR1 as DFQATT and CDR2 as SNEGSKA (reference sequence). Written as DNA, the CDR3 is TGCAGTGCTAGAGATCCGCGACAGGACTACCAGCAGTACTTC. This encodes CSARDPRQDYQQYF.

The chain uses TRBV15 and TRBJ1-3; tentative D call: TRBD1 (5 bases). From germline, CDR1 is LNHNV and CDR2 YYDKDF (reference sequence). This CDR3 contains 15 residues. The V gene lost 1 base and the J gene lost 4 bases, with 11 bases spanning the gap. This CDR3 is CATSRGGESGNTIYF. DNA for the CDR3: TGTGCCACCAGCAGAGGGGGGGAGTCGGGAAACACCATATATTTT.

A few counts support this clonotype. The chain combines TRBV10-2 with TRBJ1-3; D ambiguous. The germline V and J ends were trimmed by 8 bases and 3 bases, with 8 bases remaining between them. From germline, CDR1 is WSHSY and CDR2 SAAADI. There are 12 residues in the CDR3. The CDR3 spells CASGSDGNTIYF. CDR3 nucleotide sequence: TGCGCCAGCGGGTCAGATGGAAACACCATATATTTT.

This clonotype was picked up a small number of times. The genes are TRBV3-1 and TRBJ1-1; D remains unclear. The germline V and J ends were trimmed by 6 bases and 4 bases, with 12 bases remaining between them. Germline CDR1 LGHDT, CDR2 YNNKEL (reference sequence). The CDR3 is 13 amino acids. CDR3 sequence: CASRPRSSTEAFF. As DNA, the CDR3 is TGTGCCAGCAGACCCAGAAGTAGCACTGAAGCTTTCTTT. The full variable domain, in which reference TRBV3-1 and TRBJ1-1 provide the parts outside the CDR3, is DTAVSQTPKYLVTQMGNDKSIKCEQNLGHDTMYWYKQDSKKFLKIMFSYNNKELIINETVPNRFSPKSPDKAHLNLHINSLELGDSAVYFCASRPRSSTEAFFGQGTRLTVV.

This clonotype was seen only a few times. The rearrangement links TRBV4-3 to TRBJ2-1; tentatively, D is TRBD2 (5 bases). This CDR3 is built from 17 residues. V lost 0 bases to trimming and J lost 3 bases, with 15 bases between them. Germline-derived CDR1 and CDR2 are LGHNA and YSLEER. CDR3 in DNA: TGCGCCAGCAGCCAAGAAACCCTAGGAGGACTCTACAATGAGCAGTTCTTC. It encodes CASSQETLGGLYNEQFF.

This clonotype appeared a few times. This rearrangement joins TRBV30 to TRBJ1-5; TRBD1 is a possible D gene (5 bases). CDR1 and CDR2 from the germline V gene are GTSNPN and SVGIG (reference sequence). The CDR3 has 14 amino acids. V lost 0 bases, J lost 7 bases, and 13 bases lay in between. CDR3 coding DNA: TGTGCCTGGAGTGTAGGGGACCTGGGGCAGCCCCAGCATTTT. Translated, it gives CAWSVGDLGQPQHF.

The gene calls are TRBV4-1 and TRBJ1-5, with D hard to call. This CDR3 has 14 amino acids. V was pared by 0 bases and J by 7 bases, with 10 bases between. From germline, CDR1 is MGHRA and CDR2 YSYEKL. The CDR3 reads CASSQDSGRQPQHF. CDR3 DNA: TGCGCCAGCAGCCAAGATTCGGGTCGCCAGCCCCAGCATTTT.

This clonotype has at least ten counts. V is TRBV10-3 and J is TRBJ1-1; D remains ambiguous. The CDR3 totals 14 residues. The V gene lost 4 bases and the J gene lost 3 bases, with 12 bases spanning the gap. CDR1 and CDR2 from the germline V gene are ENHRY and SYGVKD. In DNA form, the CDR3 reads TGTGCCATCAGTGGGAGAGGGTTAGACACTGAAGCTTTCTTT. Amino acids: CAISGRGLDTEAFF.

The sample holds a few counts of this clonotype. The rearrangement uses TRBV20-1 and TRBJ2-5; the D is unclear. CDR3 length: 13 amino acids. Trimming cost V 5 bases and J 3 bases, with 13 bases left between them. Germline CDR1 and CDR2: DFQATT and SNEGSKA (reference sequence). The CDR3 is CSALDQPEETQYF. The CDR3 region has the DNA TGCAGTGCTTTGGATCAGCCAGAAGAGACCCAGTACTTC.

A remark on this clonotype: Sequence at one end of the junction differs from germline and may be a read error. CDR3 amino acids: CAGSFLVSGNTIYF. CDR3 nucleotide sequence: TGTGCCGGCAGTTTTCTGGTGTCTGGAAACACCATATATTTT. This sequence joins TRBV12-3 or TRBV12-4 and TRBJ1-3; no reliable D call. The CDR3 spans 14 residues.